This T cell receptor beta chain came from a study of identical twins. Study-level findings and limits: One should note that invariant MAIT and iNKT cells could partly confound zero-insertion analyses.

Notes on this clonotype: Its antigen remains unknown.

Template switching supplied a universal primer site; unique molecular identifiers were carried on the cDNA. Each CDR3 protein is one row after TCRdb ran MiXCR on the 5' RACE reads. Of some 500,000 distinct CDR3 sequences in the sample, 13% to 15% were seen once. These sequences were also reported in another study, on yellow fever vaccine responses in identical twins.

The source material was CD4+ T cells sorted from blood. The sequence was obtained from a woman under 30 in good health.

CDR3 loop: CASSDKLETQYF. The CDR3 DNA sequence: TGCGCCAGCAGCGACAAGCTGGAGACCCAGTACTTC. The chain uses TRBV5-1 and TRBJ2-5; no firm D call. Germline V CDR1 and CDR2: SGHRS, YFSETQ. The ends were cut back, 4 bases at V and 5 bases at J, with 9 bases in the middle. The length of the CDR3 is 12 residues.